These 27 T cell receptor beta chains originate from one sample sequenced in a study of shared clonotypes between healthy human individuals. The protocol was immunoSEQ multiplex PCR, while the TCRdb copy is restricted to in-frame clones and leaves out a portion. The table lists approximately 2.3 million clones, over 85% of them singletons, with about 0.39% in the top ten. Sequenced input: naive CD4+ T cells from PBMCs. Subset in this sample: CD45RA+ positively selected. The receptors shown here come from a man between 18 and 35 years old in good health. Some clones in this sample may be carry-over from other donors' samples.

This chain connects TRBV5-1 to TRBJ1-1; the match to TRBD1 covers 7 bases. The CDR3 spans 15 residues. The ends lost 2 bases at V and 0 bases at J; junction bases unmatched: 4. Germline CDR1 reads SGHRS; CDR2 reads YFSETQ. Here the CDR3 DNA reads TGCGCCAGCAGCTTCGGGGGGACAGTGAACACTGAAGCTTTCTTT. Translation: CASSFGGTVNTEAFF.

The genes are TRBV5-4 and TRBJ1-1; the D gene is possibly TRBD1 (6 bases). CDR1 SGHNT and CDR2 YYREEE come from the germline V gene (reference sequence). The CDR3 has 15 residues. V was clipped by 2 bases and J by 1 base, with 12 bases between them. This chain's CDR3 is CASSFRQGSNTEAFF. The CDR3 DNA sequence: TGTGCCAGCAGCTTCAGGCAGGGGTCGAACACTGAAGCTTTCTTT.

The rearrangement links TRBV27 to TRBJ2-7; possibly TRBD1 or TRBD2 for D (5 bases each). Germline-derived CDR1 and CDR2 are MNHEY and SMNVEV (reference sequence). The CDR3 extends over 14 amino acids. V was pared by 5 bases and J by 2 bases, with 13 bases between. This CDR3 is CASSNRWGPYEQYF. In DNA, the CDR3 is TGTGCCAGCAGTAACCGGTGGGGACCCTACGAGCAGTACTTC.

This chain joins TRBV28 and TRBJ2-7; 10 bases line up with TRBD2. Trimming took 1 base from V and 7 from J; bases not matched to a gene: 4. The CDR3 is 14 residues long. CDR1 and CDR2 (germline): MDHEN, SYDVKM. CDR3 loop: CASSLSPSGREQYF. The CDR3 DNA sequence: TGTGCCAGCAGTTTATCGCCTAGCGGGAGAGAGCAGTACTTC.

A remark on this clone: At one of its ends the junction is not consistent with the germline gene, which may arise from a read error. The V call is TRBV9, the J call TRBJ1-2; D is unclear. From germline, CDR1 is SGDLS and CDR2 YYNGEE. This CDR3 has 12 amino acids. The CDR3 is CASSVDAPPVAF. In nucleotides, the CDR3 is TGTGCCAGCAGCGTAGACGCCCCCCCGGTGGCCTTC. Based on the CDR3 plus reference TRBV9 and TRBJ1-2, the full variable domain is DSGVTQTPKHLITATGQRVTLRCSPRSGDLSVYWYQQSLDQGLQFLIQYYNGEERAKGNILERFSAQQFPDLHSELNLSSLELGDSALYFCASSVDAPPVAFGSGTRLTVV.

The J gene is TRBJ2-7, the V gene TRBV28, with 7 bases fitting TRBD2. The J segment lost 6 bases and the V segment lost 8 bases, leaving 10 bases of the junction unmatched. CDR3 length: 13 amino acids. The germline gives CDR1 MDHEN, CDR2 SYDVKM. The CDR3 bases are TGTGCCAGCGGTAACACGAGGGAGGGCGAGCAGTACTTC. It encodes CASGNTREGEQYF.

This chain connects TRBV5-5 to TRBJ1-1; the D is unclear. The CDR3 totals 13 residues. The V and J ends lost 1 base and 1 base respectively, with 5 bases between them. The germline V gene encodes CDR1 SGHKS and CDR2 YYEKEE (reference sequence). The CDR3 nucleotides are TGTGCCAGCAGCTTGCGGGGGAACACTGAAGCTTTCTTT. The encoded protein is CASSLRGNTEAFF.

The V and J genes are TRBV5-1 and TRBJ2-7, with 12 positions matching TRBD1. The CDR3 sequence is 15 residues long. Germline V gives CDR1 SGHRS, CDR2 YFSETQ. With 6 bases clipped from V and 5 bases from J, the junction kept 9 bases outside the gene matches. DNA for the CDR3: TGCGCCAGCACATTCGGGACAGGGGGCGTCAACGAGCAGTACTTC. Translation gives CASTFGTGGVNEQYF.

The chain has TRBV7-9 and TRBJ2-7; tentative D call: TRBD2 (5 bases). The CDR3 is 13 residues long. Germline CDR1 and CDR2: SEHNR and FQNEAQ (reference sequence). The germline V and J ends were trimmed by 2 bases and 7 bases, with 12 bases remaining between them. CDR3: CASSLTVTGEQYF. In DNA form, the CDR3 reads TGTGCCAGCAGCTTAACGGTCACGGGAGAGCAGTACTTC.

This chain links TRBV7-9 with TRBJ1-1, with D perhaps TRBD1 (6 bases). This CDR3 comprises 15 residues. Germline lookup yields CDR1 SEHNR and CDR2 FQNEAQ (reference sequence). V lost 2 bases and J lost 4, with 14 bases in between. CDR3 region: CASSLMGGPVTEAFF. CDR3 DNA: TGTGCCAGCAGCTTAATGGGGGGGCCCGTCACTGAAGCTTTCTTT.

The chain combines TRBV5-1 with TRBJ1-4, with D tentatively TRBD1 (5 bases). The CDR3 is made up of 14 amino acids. Germline-derived CDR1 and CDR2 are SGHRS and YFSETQ. CDR3 sequence: CGTRGGPTNEKLFF. CDR3 nucleotide sequence: TGCGGCACCCGGGGCGGACCAACTAATGAAAAACTGTTTTTT.

CDR3 sequence reads: CASSIDQRGNNEQFF. For the CDR3, the DNA is TGTGCCAGCAGTATCGATCAGAGGGGGAACAATGAGCAGTTCTTC. The V call is TRBV5-4, the J call TRBJ2-1; tentatively, D is TRBD1 (6 bases). The CDR3 runs 15 residues. CDR1 and CDR2 from the germline V gene are SGHNT and YYREEE (reference sequence). Deletions cut 5 bases from V and 5 bases from J, with 17 bases between. Based on the CDR3 plus reference TRBV5-4 and TRBJ2-1, the full variable domain is ETGVTQSPTHLIKTRGQQVTLRCSSQSGHNTVSWYQQALGQGPQFIFQYYREEENGRGNFPPRFSGLQFPNYSSELNVNALELDDSALYLCASSIDQRGNNEQFFGPGTRLTVL.

The chain is built from TRBV4-1 and TRBJ2-7; possible D gene TRBD1, 6 bases. Germline V CDR1 and CDR2: MGHRA, YSYEKL. The V and J ends lost 3 bases and 3 bases respectively, with 15 bases between them. The CDR3 has 15 residues. CDR3 amino acids: CASSHSIQGIYEQYF. In nucleotides, the CDR3 is TGCGCCAGCAGCCATTCGATCCAGGGGATCTACGAGCAGTACTTC.

Comments on this clone: The identical CDR3 is also encoded by other nucleotide sequences in the sample. V is TRBV27 and J is TRBJ1-2, with D perhaps matching TRBD1 (6 bases). Germline V gene lookup returns CDR1 MNHEY and CDR2 SMNVEV (reference sequence). V was trimmed by 3 bases and J by 4 bases, leaving 9 bases between them. This CDR3 contains 13 residues. CDR3 bases: TGTGCCAGCAGTTTCAGGGGTAGCTATGGCTACACCTTC. Its translation: CASSFRGSYGYTF.

The rearrangement uses TRBV7-9 and TRBJ1-2, with D uncertain. The CDR3 sequence is 15 residues long. Trimming stripped 7 bases from V and 3 bases from J, with 18 bases between. The V gene's germline CDR1 is SEHNR and CDR2 FQNEAQ (reference sequence). The CDR3 DNA follows: TGTGCCAGCACCTCCCGGCGGGAGGCGTACTATGGCTACACCTTC. Its translation: CASTSRREAYYGYTF.

This chain connects TRBV30 to TRBJ1-4; no firm D call. The CDR3 has 13 amino acids. Germline V gene data show CDR1 as GTSNPN and CDR2 as SVGIG (reference sequence). V gave up 6 bases and J gave up 0 bases, with 8 bases separating them. The CDR3 spells CACGRATNEKLFF. The DNA for the CDR3 is TGTGCCTGCGGGCGGGCAACTAATGAAAAACTGTTTTTT.

The V gene is TRBV5-6, the J gene TRBJ2-7; D possibly matches TRBD1 or TRBD2 (6 bases each). Germline V CDR1 and CDR2: SGHDT, YYEEEE. Trimming removed 4 bases from V and 4 bases from J, with 12 bases in between. The CDR3 contains 13 residues. This CDR3 is CASSLGGIYEQYF. DNA of the CDR3: TGTGCCAGCAGCCTGGGGGGCATATACGAGCAGTACTTC. The full variable domain, completed using reference TRBV5-6 and TRBJ2-7, is DAGVTQSPTHLIKTRGQQVTLRCSPKSGHDTVSWYQQALGQGPQFIFQYYEEEERQRGNFPDRFSGHQFPNYSSELNVNALLLGDSALYLCASSLGGIYEQYFGPGTRLTVT.

Remarks on this clone: Other DNA sequences in the sample encode the same CDR3. The chain employs TRBV9 and TRBJ2-5; no firm D call. The CDR3 loop spans 14 amino acids. V was clipped by 3 bases and J by 2 bases, with 11 bases between them. Germline lookup yields CDR1 SGDLS and CDR2 YYNGEE. DNA of the CDR3: TGTGCCAGCAGCGGTGGGCAGCTACAAGAGACCCAGTACTTC. It translates to CASSGGQLQETQYF.

The genes are TRBV5-6 and TRBJ1-2; TRBD1 matches at 10 bases. The CDR3 is 15 amino acids. J lost 7 bases, V lost 5 bases, and 11 bases had no gene match. The V gene's germline CDR1 is SGHDT and CDR2 YYEEEE. In DNA form, the CDR3 reads TGTGCCAGCAGTTCTTCCGGGACAGGGGTCCTTGGCTACACCTTC. Its translation is CASSSSGTGVLGYTF.

This sequence joins TRBV7-8 and TRBJ1-3; TRBD1 matches 10 bases. The germline V gene encodes CDR1 SGHVS and CDR2 FQNEAQ. The CDR3 has 18 residues. The V gene end was trimmed by 5 bases and the J gene end by 2 bases; junction bases not matched to a gene: 12. The CDR3 nucleotides read TGTGCCAGCAGCGCCCGGGACAGGGGTTATGTAACTGGAAACACCATATATTTT. Translation gives CASSARDRGYVTGNTIYF.

This clone appeared once. This chain connects TRBV7-6 to TRBJ2-1; a possible D gene is TRBD1 (5 bases). V lost 5 bases, J lost 1 base, and 12 bases lay in between. This CDR3 spans 15 amino acids. Germline V gene lookup returns CDR1 SGHVS and CDR2 FNYEAQ. The CDR3 DNA sequence: TGTGCCAGCAGCCCCATTCAGGGTTCCTACAATGAGCAGTTCTTC. Its protein product is CASSPIQGSYNEQFF.

Regarding this clone: Other DNA sequences in the same sample also yield this CDR3. The DNA of the CDR3 is TGCGCCAGCAGCCGGGGACTAGCGGGAGGGGCAGATACGCAGTATTTT. Translated, it gives CASSRGLAGGADTQYF. The chain couples TRBV5-1 to TRBJ2-3; 16 positions agree with TRBD2. V lost 4 bases, J lost 4 bases, and 3 bases stayed unmatched. CDR3 length: 16 amino acids. Germline CDR1 and CDR2: SGHRS and YFSETQ. Combining the CDR3 with reference TRBV5-1 and TRBJ2-3 gives the whole variable domain KAGVTQTPRYLIKTRGQQVTLSCSPISGHRSVSWYQQTPGQGLQFLFEYFSETQRNKGNFPGRFSGRQFSNSRSEMNVSTLELGDSALYLCASSRGLAGGADTQYFGPGTRLTVL.

The V call is TRBV4-1, the J call TRBJ1-2, with TRBD1 matching over 9 bases. Germline V gives CDR1 MGHRA, CDR2 YSYEKL. This CDR3 spans 16 amino acids. The trim removed 4 bases at V and 5 bases at J, leaving 11 bases unmatched. This chain's CDR3 is CASSRSSGTGFYGYTF. CDR3 DNA sequence: TGCGCCAGCAGCCGCTCATCCGGGACAGGGTTTTATGGCTACACCTTC.

The J gene is TRBJ2-2, the V gene TRBV7-9; the match to TRBD2 covers 7 bases. This CDR3 contains 16 residues. Losses at the gene ends were 5 bases for V and 4 bases for J; bases not matched to a gene: 10. Germline V gives CDR1 SEHNR, CDR2 FQNEAQ (reference sequence). The CDR3 sequence: CASSHKRDFGTGELFF. The CDR3 DNA reads TGTGCCAGCAGCCACAAGCGGGATTTTGGCACCGGGGAGCTGTTTTTT.

The V call is TRBV14, the J call TRBJ2-5; 13 bases are a match to TRBD2. Trimming at V came to 6 bases and at J to 3 bases, leaving 10 bases not matched to a gene. The CDR3 is made up of 17 amino acids. Per germline, CDR1 SGHDN and CDR2 FVKESK. This chain's CDR3 is CASSHPRTSGRKETQYF. The CDR3 DNA reads TGTGCCAGCAGTCACCCTCGGACTAGCGGGAGAAAAGAGACCCAGTACTTC.

V usage is TRBV9 and J usage is TRBJ1-1; TRBD1 matches 10 bases. The trim removed 3 bases at V and 11 bases at J, leaving 4 bases unmatched. Germline CDR1 SGDLS, CDR2 YYNGEE. The CDR3 covers 12 residues. CDR3 sequence reads: CASSAGQGLAFF. In DNA, the CDR3 is TGTGCCAGCAGCGCGGGACAGGGGTTGGCTTTCTTT.

The genes are TRBV6-5 and TRBJ1-4; D is possibly TRBD1 (5 bases). Trimming cost V 2 bases and J 8 bases, with 18 bases left between them. The V gene's germline CDR1 is MNHEY and CDR2 SVGAGI. The CDR3 runs 16 residues. CDR3 DNA sequence: TGTGCCAGCAGTTACAAGGGACCTAGGATTGGCGAAAAACTGTTTTTT. This gives the protein CASSYKGPRIGEKLFF.